This entry is about one TCR beta chain. Its antigen is undetermined. The sample originates from a study of Ad26.COV2.S vaccination and SARS-CoV-2 variants. Study background: Vaccine-arm donor from the placebo-controlled COV1001 Ad26.COV2.S trial.

Treatment denoted: around 19 received Ad26.COV2.S at low or high dose, single or two shots; about five received placebo; per-sample allocation not given. Samples analyzed were those drawn on day 63 after the first vaccine or placebo injection. Overall study results and limits: Assessments of TCR breadth and depth may have underestimated the total T cell responses.

Germline V gene lookup returns CDR1 MDHEN and CDR2 SYDVKM. The CDR3 length is 15 residues. V lost 4 bases and J lost 4, with 14 bases in between. The table came from immunoSEQ multiplex PCR; TCRdb's copy has only in-frame clones and leaves some out. The table has 350,000 to 450,000 clones, about nine tenths seen once. The material was peripheral blood, obtained in a trial of Ad26.COV2.S vaccine versus placebo. The TCR comes from a person aged 18 to 59 who received the Ad26.COV2.S COVID-19 vaccine or a placebo. The chain recombines TRBV28 with TRBJ2-1; a weak D match, TRBD1 (6 bases). The CDR3 here is CASSYRAALYNEQFF. In DNA form, the CDR3 reads TGTGCCAGCAGTTACAGGGCCGCCCTTTACAATGAGCAGTTCTTC. The entire variable domain, with the rest obtained from reference TRBV28 and TRBJ2-1, is as follows: DVKVTQSSRYLVKRTGEKVFLECVQDMDHENMFWYRQDPGLGLRLIYFSYDVKMKEKGDIPEGYSVSREKKERFSLILESASTNQTSMYLCASSYRAALYNEQFFGPGTRLTVL.